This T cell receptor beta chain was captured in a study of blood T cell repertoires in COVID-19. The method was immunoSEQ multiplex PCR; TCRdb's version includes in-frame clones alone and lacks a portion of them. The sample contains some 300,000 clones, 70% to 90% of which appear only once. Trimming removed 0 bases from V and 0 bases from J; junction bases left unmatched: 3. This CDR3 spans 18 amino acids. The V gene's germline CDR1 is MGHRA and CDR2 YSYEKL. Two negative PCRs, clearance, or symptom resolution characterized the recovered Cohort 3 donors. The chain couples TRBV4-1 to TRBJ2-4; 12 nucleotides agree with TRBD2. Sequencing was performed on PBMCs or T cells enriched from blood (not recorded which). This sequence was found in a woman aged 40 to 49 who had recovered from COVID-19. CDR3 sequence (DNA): TGCGCCAGCAGCCAAGAACTAGCGGGGGGTCTAGCCAAAAACATTCAGTACTTC. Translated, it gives CASSQELAGGLAKNIQYF.